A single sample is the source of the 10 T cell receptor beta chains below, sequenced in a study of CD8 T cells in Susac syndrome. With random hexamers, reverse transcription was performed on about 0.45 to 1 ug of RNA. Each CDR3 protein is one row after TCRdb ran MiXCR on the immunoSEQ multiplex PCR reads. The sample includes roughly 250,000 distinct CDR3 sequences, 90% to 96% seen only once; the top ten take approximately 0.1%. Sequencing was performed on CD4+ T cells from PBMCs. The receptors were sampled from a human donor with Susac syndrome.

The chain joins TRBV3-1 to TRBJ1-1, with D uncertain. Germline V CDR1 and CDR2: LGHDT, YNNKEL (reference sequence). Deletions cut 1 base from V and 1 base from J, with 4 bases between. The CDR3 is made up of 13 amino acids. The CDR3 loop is CASSQVQNTEAFF. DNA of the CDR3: TGTGCCAGCAGCCAAGTCCAGAACACTGAAGCTTTCTTT. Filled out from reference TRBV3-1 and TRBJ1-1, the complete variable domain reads DTAVSQTPKYLVTQMGNDKSIKCEQNLGHDTMYWYKQDSKKFLKIMFSYNNKELIINETVPNRFSPKSPDKAHLNLHINSLELGDSAVYFCASSQVQNTEAFFGQGTRLTVV.

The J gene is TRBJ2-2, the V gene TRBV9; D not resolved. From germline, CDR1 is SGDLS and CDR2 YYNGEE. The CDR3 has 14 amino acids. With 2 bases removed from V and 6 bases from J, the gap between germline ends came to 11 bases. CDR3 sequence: CASSVEPAPGELFF. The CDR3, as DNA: TGTGCCAGCAGCGTGGAGCCGGCCCCCGGGGAGCTGTTTTTT.

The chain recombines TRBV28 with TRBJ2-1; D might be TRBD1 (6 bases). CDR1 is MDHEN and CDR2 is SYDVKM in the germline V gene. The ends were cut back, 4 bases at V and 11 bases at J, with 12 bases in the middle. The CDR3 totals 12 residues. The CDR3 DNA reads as TGTGCCAGCAGTTCCGGGACATACAAGCAGTTCTTC. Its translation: CASSSGTYKQFF.

CDR3 in DNA: TGCAGCGTTGAAGGGGAGCAGCTCAACACTGAAGCTTTCTTT. Encoded protein: CSVEGEQLNTEAFF. The V call is TRBV29-1, the J call TRBJ1-1, with D hard to call. The CDR3 totals 14 residues. CDR1 SQVTM and CDR2 ANQGSEA come from the germline V gene. V gave up 1 base and J gave up 2 bases, with 11 bases separating them.

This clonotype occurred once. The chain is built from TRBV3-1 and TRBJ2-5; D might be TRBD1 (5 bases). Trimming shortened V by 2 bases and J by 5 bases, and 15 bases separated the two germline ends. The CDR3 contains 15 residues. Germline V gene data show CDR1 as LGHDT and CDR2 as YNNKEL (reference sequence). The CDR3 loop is CASSQLGKGRETQYF. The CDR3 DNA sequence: TGTGCCAGCAGCCAACTTGGGAAGGGGCGCGAGACCCAGTACTTC.

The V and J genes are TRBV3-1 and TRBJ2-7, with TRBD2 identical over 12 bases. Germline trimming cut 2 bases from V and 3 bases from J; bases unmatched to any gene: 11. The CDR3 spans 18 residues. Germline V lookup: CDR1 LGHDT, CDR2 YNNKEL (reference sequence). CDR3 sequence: CASSQLAGGPRGSYEQYF. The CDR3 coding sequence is TGTGCCAGCAGCCAACTAGCGGGAGGGCCTAGGGGTAGCTACGAGCAGTACTTC.

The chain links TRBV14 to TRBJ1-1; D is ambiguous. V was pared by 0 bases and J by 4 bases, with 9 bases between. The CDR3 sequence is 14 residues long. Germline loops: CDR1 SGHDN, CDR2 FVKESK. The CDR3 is CASSQEQLSTEAFF. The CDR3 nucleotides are TGTGCCAGCAGCCAAGAACAGTTGAGCACTGAAGCTTTCTTT.

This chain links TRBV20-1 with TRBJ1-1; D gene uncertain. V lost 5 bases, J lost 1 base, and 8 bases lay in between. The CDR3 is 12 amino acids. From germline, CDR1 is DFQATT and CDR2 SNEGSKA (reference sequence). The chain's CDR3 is CSASARNTEAFF. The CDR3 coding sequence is TGCAGTGCTTCAGCTCGGAACACTGAAGCTTTCTTT.

The CDR3 region has the DNA TGTGCCAGCAGCCAAGTTTTCGGGGTCTATGGCTACACCTTC. This translates into CASSQVFGVYGYTF. The chain joins TRBV3-1 to TRBJ1-2, with D uncertain. The germline V gene encodes CDR1 LGHDT and CDR2 YNNKEL (reference sequence). Trimming took 1 base from V and 4 from J, leaving 10 bases between them. This CDR3 has 14 amino acids.

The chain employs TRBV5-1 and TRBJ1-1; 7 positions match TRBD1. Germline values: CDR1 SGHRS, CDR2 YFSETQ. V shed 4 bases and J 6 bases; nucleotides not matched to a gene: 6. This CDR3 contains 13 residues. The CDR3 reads CASSRDREAEAFF. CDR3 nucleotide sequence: TGCGCCAGCAGCCGTGACAGGGAAGCTGAAGCTTTCTTT.